These T cell receptor beta chains were read from a single sample in a study of chemoradiotherapy in HPV16-positive cancers. Sequencing was performed with immunoSEQ multiplex PCR; in TCRdb, only in-frame clones are kept and a portion is missing. The sample shows about 30,000 clones, about nine tenths of them seen only once. The sample consisted of blood, taken from a patient who underwent chemoradiotherapy. These receptor sequences come from a human donor with HPV-associated anogenital cancer. The CDR3 runs from the conserved cysteine through the conserved F or W. The order of the fields is D gene, J gene, clone size, V gene, CDR3 protein, CDR3 DNA. The D gene is left open where the match is weak. The listing skips clone size in some rows; elsewhere it reads once, few, many or a size class.

TRBD2	TRBJ2-5	-	TRBV5-1	CASRLGLAGGQETQYF	TGCGCCAGCAGGTTGGGACTAGCGGGAGGCCAAGAGACCCAGTACTTC
TRBD2	TRBJ2-7	-	TRBV30	CAWSTWTSGGAYEQYF	TGTGCCTGGAGTACCTGGACTAGCGGGGGGGCCTACGAGCAGTACTTC
TRBD1	TRBJ2-7	-	TRBV5-1	CASSVPGQFYEQYF	TGCGCCAGCAGCGTTCCGGGACAGTTCTACGAGCAGTACTTC
-	TRBJ1-4	-	TRBV27	CASKWSPYGEGEKLFF	TGTGCCAGCAAATGGTCGCCGTATGGGGAGGGGGAAAAACTGTTTTTT
-	TRBJ2-1	-	TRBV6-1	CASSEPGLHSYNEQFF	TGTGCCAGCAGTGAACCCGGACTACACTCCTACAATGAGCAGTTCTTC
-	TRBJ1-1	medium-sized	TRBV19	CASRTLGGAGTEAFF	TGTGCCAGTAGAACCTTGGGCGGGGCGGGCACTGAAGCTTTCTTT
-	TRBJ1-6	-	TRBV28	CASSPHDGNSPLHF	TGTGCCAGCAGCCCTCACGACGGGAATTCACCCCTCCACTTT
TRBD2	TRBJ2-7	-	TRBV4-2	CASSQVRGTSGRSGYEQYF	TGTGCCAGCAGCCAAGTGAGGGGGACTAGCGGGAGGTCGGGGTACGAGCAGTACTTC
TRBD2	TRBJ2-1	-	TRBV11-2	CASSLGAGGYNEQFF	TGTGCCAGCAGCTTAGGAGCGGGAGGCTACAATGAGCAGTTCTTC
-	TRBJ2-3	-	TRBV5-1	CASSPGVSYTDTQYF	TGCGCCAGCAGCCCCGGAGTTTCCTACACAGATACGCAGTATTTT
-	TRBJ1-2	-	TRBV28	CASSQLGNYGYTF	TGTGCCAGCAGTCAGTTGGGGAACTATGGCTACACCTTC
-	TRBJ1-5	-	TRBV6-5	CASSAFPVNQPQHF	TGTGCCAGCAGTGCCTTCCCGGTGAATCAGCCCCAGCATTTT
-	TRBJ1-3	-	TRBV7-2	CASSLTSLPDGNTIYF	TGTGCCAGCAGCCTCACTTCTTTGCCGGATGGAAACACCATATATTTT
-	TRBJ2-3	-	TRBV7-6	CASSLDLYGRDTQYF	TGTGCCAGCAGCTTAGATCTCTATGGGAGAGATACGCAGTATTTT
-	TRBJ2-5	once	TRBV7-9	CASSLNQAPQETQYF	TGTGCCAGCAGCTTAAACCAGGCTCCTCAAGAGACCCAGTACTTC
TRBD2	TRBJ2-5	-	TRBV5-1	CASSLTSGSKETQYF	TGCGCCAGCAGCTTGACTAGCGGTAGCAAAGAGACCCAGTACTTC
-	TRBJ2-7	-	TRBV5-1	CASSLTGYEQYF	TGCGCCAGCAGCTTGACAGGCTACGAGCAGTACTTC
-	TRBJ2-3	once	TRBV5-6	CASSPSRTPTQYF	TGTGCCAGCAGCCCGTCCCGGACCCCAACGCAGTATTTT
-	TRBJ2-7	-	TRBV5-4	CASSQKGEPPYEQYF	TGTGCCAGCAGCCAAAAGGGGGAGCCACCCTACGAGCAGTACTTC
TRBD1	TRBJ2-7	-	TRBV2	CASRQGAYEQYF	TGTGCCAGCAGACAGGGGGCCTACGAGCAGTACTTC
-	TRBJ1-5	-	TRBV30	CAWSGHSNSNQPQHF	TGTGCCTGGAGTGGGCACAGCAATAGCAATCAGCCCCAGCATTTT
-	TRBJ1-2	-	TRBV6-1	CASTRDTRLGGYTF	TGTGCCAGCACCCGGGACACTCGCCTGGGTGGCTACACCTTC
-	TRBJ1-5	-	TRBV29-1	CSVAAGGGQPQHF	TGCAGCGTTGCTGCGGGGGGCGGTCAGCCCCAGCATTTT
TRBD2	TRBJ2-7	-	TRBV6-1	CASMTSGFYEQYF	TGTGCCAGCATGACTAGCGGGTTCTACGAGCAGTACTTC
TRBD1	TRBJ2-7	once	TRBV6-1	CASSGRQGIFHEQYF	TGTGCCAGCAGTGGAAGACAGGGAATCTTCCACGAGCAGTACTTC
-	TRBJ1-2	-	TRBV7-5	CARSLGARGYTF	TGTGCCAGAAGCTTAGGGGCTAGGGGCTACACCTTC
-	TRBJ2-2	once	TRBV6-1	CASSVGADTGELFF	TGTGCCAGCAGTGTAGGGGCGGACACCGGGGAGCTGTTTTTT
-	TRBJ2-7	once	TRBV6-5	CASSSTRNNEQYF	TGTGCCAGCAGTTCAACTAGGAATAACGAGCAGTACTTC
TRBD2	TRBJ2-2	-	TRBV7-9	CASSPLAGGPSGELFF	TGTGCCAGCAGCCCTCTAGCGGGAGGGCCATCCGGGGAGCTGTTTTTT
-	TRBJ2-1	-	TRBV28	CASRKVGSSYNEQFF	TGTGCCAGTCGGAAGGTGGGCAGCTCCTACAATGAGCAGTTCTTC
-	TRBJ1-2	-	TRBV19	CASSITESYGYTF	TGTGCCAGTAGTATTACAGAAAGCTATGGCTACACCTTC
-	TRBJ1-1	-	TRBV30	CAWTQDSENTEAFF	TGTGCCTGGACCCAGGATTCTGAGAACACTGAAGCTTTCTTT
TRBD2	TRBJ2-3	-	TRBV5-6	CASSLISGRTQGTDTQYF	TGTGCCAGCAGCTTGATCAGCGGGAGGACCCAAGGGACAGATACGCAGTATTTT
-	TRBJ1-1	-	TRBV4-3	CASSQDAGLITEAFF	TGCGCCAGCAGCCAAGATGCCGGTCTTATCACTGAAGCTTTCTTT
-	TRBJ1-2	-	TRBV10-3	CAIRAAVGYGYTF	TGTGCCATCAGGGCAGCAGTCGGCTATGGCTACACCTTC
-	TRBJ1-5	-	TRBV19	CASSIMGGNQPQHF	TGTGCCAGTAGTATTATGGGCGGTAATCAGCCCCAGCATTTT
-	TRBJ2-7	-	TRBV19	CASSIGRGVYEQYF	TGTGCCAGTAGTATCGGACGAGGCGTCTACGAGCAGTACTTC
-	TRBJ2-2	-	TRBV7-8	CASSLADYYFGELFF	TGTGCCAGCAGCTTAGCTGATTATTACTTCGGGGAGCTGTTTTTT
TRBD2	TRBJ2-5	once	TRBV13	CASSSGLAGRQETQYF	TGTGCCAGCAGCAGCGGACTAGCGGGTCGACAAGAGACCCAGTACTTC
TRBD2	TRBJ2-7	-	TRBV5-4	CASEDRTSGRLEQYF	TGTGCCAGCGAGGACCGCACTAGCGGGAGGTTGGAGCAGTACTTC
-	TRBJ1-2	-	TRBV5-1	CASSHGQRSNYGYTF	TGCGCCAGCAGCCATGGACAGCGTTCTAACTATGGCTACACCTTC
TRBD2	TRBJ2-5	-	TRBV5-1	CASSLSPIAGEGETQYF	TGCGCCAGCAGCCTTAGCCCAATAGCGGGAGAGGGAGAGACCCAGTACTTC
-	TRBJ1-2	-	TRBV18	CASSPELDSNYGYTF	TGTGCCAGCTCACCAGAGTTGGATAGTAACTATGGCTACACCTTC
TRBD1	TRBJ2-1	-	TRBV5-1	CASSYDRANEQFF	TGCGCCAGCAGCTATGACAGGGCCAATGAGCAGTTCTTC
TRBD2	TRBJ2-2	-	TRBV2	CASSGLAGIGELFF	TGTGCCAGCAGTGGGCTAGCGGGAATCGGGGAGCTGTTTTTT
-	TRBJ2-5	-	TRBV30	CAWGYQETQYF	TGTGCCTGGGGGTACCAAGAGACCCAGTACTTC
-	TRBJ2-1	-	TRBV18	CASSPPSRLSYNEQFF	TGTGCCAGCTCACCACCCTCTAGGTTGAGTTACAATGAGCAGTTCTTC
TRBD2	TRBJ2-5	-	TRBV4-2	CASSQEPLLAGVDETQYF	TGTGCCAGCAGCCAAGAACCACTTCTAGCGGGGGTTGATGAGACCCAGTACTTC
TRBD1	TRBJ1-5	-	TRBV19	CASSIPPGGHQPQHF	TGTGCCAGTAGTATCCCTCCAGGGGGCCATCAGCCCCAGCATTTT
-	TRBJ2-7	-	TRBV5-6	CASSLSGGAYEQYF	TGTGCCAGCAGCTTGTCGGGGGGCGCCTACGAGCAGTACTTC
-	TRBJ2-5	-	TRBV9	CASSPGLTREHQYF	TGTGCCAGCAGCCCCGGACTGACACGGGAGCACCAGTACTTC
TRBD1	TRBJ1-4	-	TRBV4-1	CASSQRPGQDAATNEKLFF	TGCGCCAGCAGCCAAAGGCCGGGACAGGACGCTGCAACTAATGAAAAACTGTTTTTT
-	TRBJ1-5	once	TRBV5-1	CASSLDPDGDQPQHF	TGCGCCAGCAGCTTGGACCCCGACGGGGATCAGCCCCAGCATTTT
-	TRBJ2-5	-	TRBV27	CASSLSGRTQYF	TGTGCCAGCAGTTTATCGGGGCGGACCCAGTACTTC
-	TRBJ1-1	-	TRBV4-3	CASSQDRSGQMNTEAFF	TGCGCCAGCAGCCAAGATCGGTCGGGACAAATGAACACTGAAGCTTTCTTT
TRBD1	TRBJ2-2	-	TRBV30	CAWSAQGTGELFF	TGTGCCTGGAGCGCACAGGGGACCGGGGAGCTGTTTTTT
TRBD2	TRBJ2-3	-	TRBV6-5	CASRRLAGTDTQYF	TGTGCCAGCAGAAGACTAGCGGGAACAGATACGCAGTATTTT
-	TRBJ1-2	-	TRBV30	CAWSVDSARGGYTF	TGTGCCTGGAGTGTCGACTCCGCTAGAGGGGGCTACACCTTC
-	TRBJ2-5	-	TRBV7-7	CASSPNTGQETQYF	TGTGCTAGCAGCCCGAACACGGGCCAAGAGACCCAGTACTTC
-	TRBJ1-1	-	TRBV30	CAWSRIQESEAFF	TGTGCCTGGAGTAGGATACAAGAGAGTGAAGCTTTCTTT